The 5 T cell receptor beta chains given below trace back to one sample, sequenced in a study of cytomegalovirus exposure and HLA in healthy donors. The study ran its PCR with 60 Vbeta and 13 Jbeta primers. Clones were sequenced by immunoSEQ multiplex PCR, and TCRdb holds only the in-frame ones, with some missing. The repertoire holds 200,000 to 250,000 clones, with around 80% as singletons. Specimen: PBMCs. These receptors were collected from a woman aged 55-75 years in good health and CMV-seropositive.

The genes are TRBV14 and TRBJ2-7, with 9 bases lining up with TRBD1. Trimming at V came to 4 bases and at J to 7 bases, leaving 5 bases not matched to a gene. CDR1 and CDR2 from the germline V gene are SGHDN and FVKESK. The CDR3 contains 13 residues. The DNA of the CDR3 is TGTGCCAGCAGCCGGGACAGGGAGACGGAGCAGTACTTC. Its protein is CASSRDRETEQYF.

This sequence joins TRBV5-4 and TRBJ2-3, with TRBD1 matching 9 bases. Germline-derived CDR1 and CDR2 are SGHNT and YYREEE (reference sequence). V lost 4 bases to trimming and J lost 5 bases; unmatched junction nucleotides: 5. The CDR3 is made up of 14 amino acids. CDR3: CASSRDRAGDTQYF. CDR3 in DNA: TGTGCCAGCAGCCGGGACAGGGCCGGAGATACGCAGTATTTT. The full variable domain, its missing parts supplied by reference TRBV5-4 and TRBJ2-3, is ETGVTQSPTHLIKTRGQQVTLRCSSQSGHNTVSWYQQALGQGPQFIFQYYREEENGRGNFPPRFSGLQFPNYSSELNVNALELDDSALYLCASSRDRAGDTQYFGPGTRLTVL.

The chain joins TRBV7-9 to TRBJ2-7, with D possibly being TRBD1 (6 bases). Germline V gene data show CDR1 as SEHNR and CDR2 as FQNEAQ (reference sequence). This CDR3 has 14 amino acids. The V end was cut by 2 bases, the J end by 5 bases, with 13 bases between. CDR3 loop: CASSLTGIRDEQYF. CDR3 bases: TGTGCCAGCAGCTTAACAGGGATTCGGGACGAGCAGTACTTC.

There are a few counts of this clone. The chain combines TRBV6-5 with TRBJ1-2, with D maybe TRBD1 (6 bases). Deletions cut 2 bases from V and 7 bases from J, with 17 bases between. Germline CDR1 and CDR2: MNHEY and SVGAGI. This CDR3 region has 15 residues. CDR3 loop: CASSYAQGLQGGYTF. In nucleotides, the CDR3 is TGTGCCAGCAGTTACGCACAGGGTTTGCAAGGTGGCTACACCTTC.

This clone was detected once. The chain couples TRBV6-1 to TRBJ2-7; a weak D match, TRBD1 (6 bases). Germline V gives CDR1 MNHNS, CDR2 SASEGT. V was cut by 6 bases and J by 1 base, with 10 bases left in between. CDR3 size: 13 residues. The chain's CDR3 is CASSPGQSYEQYF. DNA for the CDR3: TGTGCCAGCAGCCCTGGACAGTCCTACGAGCAGTACTTC.